Sequencing of this T cell receptor beta chain was carried out in a study of T cells in Graves' hyperthyroidism and ophthalmopathy. This clonotype occurred many times. The CDR3 is 14 amino acids. The V gene's germline CDR1 is SGHAT and CDR2 FQNNGV. The V end lost 6 bases, the J end lost 0 bases, and 12 bases lay between the germline ends. Amplified TCR beta CDR3 regions derived from RNA transcripts. Using the HTBI primer set, a first-round RT-PCR was run on the TCR CDR3. TCRdb redid the calling of the multiplex PCR reads with MiXCR, one entry per CDR3 protein. This table holds about 610,000 distinct CDR3 sequences, around 15% found once.

Sample: blood. The sequence was obtained from a woman aged 35 to 49 with Graves' ophthalmopathy. This chain links TRBV11-2 with TRBJ2-7; D possibly corresponds to TRBD2 (5 bases). CDR3 amino acids: CASSSFTSSYEQYF. The CDR3 DNA reads TGTGCCAGCAGTTCATTTACTAGCTCCTACGAGCAGTACTTC.